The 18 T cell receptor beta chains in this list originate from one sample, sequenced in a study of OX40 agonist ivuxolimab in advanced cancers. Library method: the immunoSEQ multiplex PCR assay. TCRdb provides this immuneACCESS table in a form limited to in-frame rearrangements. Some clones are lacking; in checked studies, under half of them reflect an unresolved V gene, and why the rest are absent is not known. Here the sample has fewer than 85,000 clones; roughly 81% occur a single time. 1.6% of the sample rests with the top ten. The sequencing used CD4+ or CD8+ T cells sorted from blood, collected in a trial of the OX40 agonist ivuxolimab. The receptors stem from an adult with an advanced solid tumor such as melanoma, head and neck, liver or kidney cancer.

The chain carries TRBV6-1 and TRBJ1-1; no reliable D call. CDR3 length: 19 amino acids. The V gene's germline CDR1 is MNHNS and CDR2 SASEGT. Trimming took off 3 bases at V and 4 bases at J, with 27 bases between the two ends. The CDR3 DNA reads TGTGCCAGCAGTGAGTCTCTGGGAGGTGCCATCGAACGGCTCACTGAAGCTTTCTTT. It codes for CASSESLGGAIERLTEAFF.

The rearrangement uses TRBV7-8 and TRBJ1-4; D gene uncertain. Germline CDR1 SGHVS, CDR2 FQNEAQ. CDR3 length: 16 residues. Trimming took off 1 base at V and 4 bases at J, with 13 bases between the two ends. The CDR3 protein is CASSLGERRDNEKLFF. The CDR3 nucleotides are TGTGCCAGCAGCTTAGGGGAAAGGAGGGATAATGAAAAACTGTTTTTT.

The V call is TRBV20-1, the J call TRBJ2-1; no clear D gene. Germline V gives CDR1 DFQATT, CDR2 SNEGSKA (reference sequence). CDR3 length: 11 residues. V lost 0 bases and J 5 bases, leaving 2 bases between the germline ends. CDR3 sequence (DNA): TGCAGTGCTAGAGAAGACAATGAGCAGTTCTTC. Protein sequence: CSAREDNEQFF.

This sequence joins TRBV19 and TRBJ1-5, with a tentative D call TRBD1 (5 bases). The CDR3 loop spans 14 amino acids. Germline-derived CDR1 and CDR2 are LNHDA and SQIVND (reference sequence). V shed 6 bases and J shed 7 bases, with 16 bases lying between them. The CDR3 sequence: CASREAGSDQPQHF. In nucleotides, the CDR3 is TGTGCCAGTAGAGAAGCAGGGTCAGACCAGCCCCAGCATTTT.

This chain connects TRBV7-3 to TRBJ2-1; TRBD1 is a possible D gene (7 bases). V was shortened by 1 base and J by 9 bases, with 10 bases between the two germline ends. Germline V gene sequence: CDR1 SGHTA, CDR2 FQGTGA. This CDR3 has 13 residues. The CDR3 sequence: CASSLNRGGEQFF. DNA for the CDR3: TGTGCCAGCAGCTTAAACAGGGGAGGTGAGCAGTTCTTC.

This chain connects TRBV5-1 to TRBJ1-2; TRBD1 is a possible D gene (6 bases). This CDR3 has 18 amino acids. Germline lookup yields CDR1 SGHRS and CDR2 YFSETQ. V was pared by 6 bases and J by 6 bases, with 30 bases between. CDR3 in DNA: TGCGCCAGCAACCGAGGGGGGATACGTCCCGAGAATCTGGATGGCTACACCTTC. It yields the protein CASNRGGIRPENLDGYTF. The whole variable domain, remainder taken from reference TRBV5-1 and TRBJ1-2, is KAGVTQTPRYLIKTRGQQVTLSCSPISGHRSVSWYQQTPGQGLQFLFEYFSETQRNKGNFPGRFSGRQFSNSRSEMNVSTLELGDSALYLCASNRGGIRPENLDGYTFGSGTRLTVV.

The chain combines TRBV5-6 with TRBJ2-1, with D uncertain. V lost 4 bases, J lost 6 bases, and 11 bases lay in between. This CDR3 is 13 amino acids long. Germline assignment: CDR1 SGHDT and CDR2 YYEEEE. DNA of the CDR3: TGTGCCAGCAGCCTCAACATCCGCAATGAGCAGTTCTTC. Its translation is CASSLNIRNEQFF.

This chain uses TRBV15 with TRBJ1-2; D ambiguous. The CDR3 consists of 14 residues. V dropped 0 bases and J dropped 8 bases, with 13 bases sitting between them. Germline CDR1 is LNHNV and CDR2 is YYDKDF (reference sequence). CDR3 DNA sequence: TGTGCCACCAGCAGAGATCTGCTCACGGGAGGCTACACCTTC. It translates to CATSRDLLTGGYTF. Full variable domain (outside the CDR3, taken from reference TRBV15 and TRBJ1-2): DAMVIQNPRYQVTQFGKPVTLSCSQTLNHNVMYWYQQKSSQAPKLLFHYYDKDFNNEADTPDNFQSRRPNTSFCFLDIRSPGLGDTAMYLCATSRDLLTGGYTFGSGTRLTVV.

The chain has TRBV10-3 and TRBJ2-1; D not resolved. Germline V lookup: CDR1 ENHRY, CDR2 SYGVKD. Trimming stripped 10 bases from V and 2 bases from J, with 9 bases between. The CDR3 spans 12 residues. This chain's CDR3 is CATGQTYNEQFF. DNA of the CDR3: TGTGCCACCGGCCAGACCTACAATGAGCAGTTCTTC.

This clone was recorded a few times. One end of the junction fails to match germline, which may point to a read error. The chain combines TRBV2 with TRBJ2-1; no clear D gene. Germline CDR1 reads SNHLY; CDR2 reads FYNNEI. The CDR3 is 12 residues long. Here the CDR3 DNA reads TGTGCCAGCAGTGCCTCCAACAATGAGCAGTTCTTC. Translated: CASSASNNEQFF.

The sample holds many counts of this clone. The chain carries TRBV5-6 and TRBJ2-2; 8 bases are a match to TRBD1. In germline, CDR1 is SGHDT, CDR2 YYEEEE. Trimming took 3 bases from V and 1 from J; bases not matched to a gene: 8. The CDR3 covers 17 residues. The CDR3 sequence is CASSSLTGTGNTGELFF. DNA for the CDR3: TGTGCCAGCAGCTCACTAACTGGGACAGGGAACACCGGGGAGCTGTTTTTT.

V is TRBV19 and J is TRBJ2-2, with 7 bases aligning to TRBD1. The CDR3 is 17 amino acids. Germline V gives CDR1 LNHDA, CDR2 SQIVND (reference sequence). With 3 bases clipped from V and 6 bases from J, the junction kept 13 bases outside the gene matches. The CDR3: CASSMSLARGYPGELFF. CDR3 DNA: TGTGCCAGTAGTATGTCTCTGGCCAGGGGGTATCCCGGGGAGCTGTTTTTT.

The CDR3 sequence: CAIKGAYNSPLHF. CDR3 sequence (DNA): TGTGCCATTAAGGGGGCTTATAATTCACCCCTCCACTTT. This chain joins TRBV10-3 and TRBJ1-6; 7 bases map to TRBD1. Germline loops: CDR1 ENHRY, CDR2 SYGVKD. The junction had 3 bases not matched to a gene; V was cut back by 9 bases and J by 4 bases. The CDR3 has 13 amino acids.

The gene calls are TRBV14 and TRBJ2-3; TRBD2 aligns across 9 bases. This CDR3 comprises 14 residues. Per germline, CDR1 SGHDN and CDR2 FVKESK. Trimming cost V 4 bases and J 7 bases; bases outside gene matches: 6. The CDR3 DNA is TGTGCCAGCAGCCCCGGGACTAGCAGGAATACGCAGTATTTT. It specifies CASSPGTSRNTQYF.

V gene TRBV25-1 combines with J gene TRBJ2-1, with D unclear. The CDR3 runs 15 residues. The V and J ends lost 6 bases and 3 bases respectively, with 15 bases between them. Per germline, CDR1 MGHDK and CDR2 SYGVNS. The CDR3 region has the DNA TGTGCCAGCAGGGCTCGAACACCCCACTACAATGAGCAGTTCTTC. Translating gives CASRARTPHYNEQFF. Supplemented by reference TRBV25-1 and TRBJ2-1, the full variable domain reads EADIYQTPRYLVIGTGKKITLECSQTMGHDKMYWYQQDPGMELHLIHYSYGVNSTEKGDLSSESTVSRIRTEHFPLTLESARPSHTSQYLCASRARTPHYNEQFFGPGTRLTVL.

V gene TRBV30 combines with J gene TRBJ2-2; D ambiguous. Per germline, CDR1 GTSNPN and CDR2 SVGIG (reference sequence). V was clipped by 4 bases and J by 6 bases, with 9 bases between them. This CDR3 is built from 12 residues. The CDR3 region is CAWTEDSGELFF. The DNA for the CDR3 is TGTGCCTGGACCGAGGATTCCGGGGAGCTGTTTTTT.

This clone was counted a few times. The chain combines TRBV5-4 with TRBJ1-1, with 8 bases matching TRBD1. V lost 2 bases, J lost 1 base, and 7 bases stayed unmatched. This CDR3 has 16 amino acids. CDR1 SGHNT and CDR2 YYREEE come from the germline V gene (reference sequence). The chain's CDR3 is CASSLGTGRTNTEAFF. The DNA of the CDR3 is TGTGCCAGCAGCTTAGGGACAGGACGAACGAACACTGAAGCTTTCTTT.

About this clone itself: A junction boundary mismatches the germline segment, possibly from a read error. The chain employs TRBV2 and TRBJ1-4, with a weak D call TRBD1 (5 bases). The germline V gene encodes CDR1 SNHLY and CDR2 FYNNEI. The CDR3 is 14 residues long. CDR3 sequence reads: CASREGTANEKLFF. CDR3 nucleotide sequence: TGTGCCAGCAGGGAAGGGACGGCTAATGAAAAACTGTTTTTT.